The next 23 T cell receptor beta chains were all read from a single sample in a study of spatial heterogeneity in lung cancer. No antigen has been assigned to these receptors. Described time point: sample taken at primary tumor resection. Study findings and constraints: One measure, the expanded intratumoral alpha and beta TCR count, tracked tumor mutation counts.

TCRdb recomputed calls from the 5' RACE reads with MiXCR, one row per CDR3 protein. This sample has 20,000 to 25,000 distinct CDR3 sequences; about 16% occur once, and the top ten carry about 31%. The sample in question was lung tumor tissue, obtained at surgery. The receptors were gathered from a female donor with early-stage non-small cell lung cancer.

This clonotype has a handful of counts. V gene TRBV18 combines with J gene TRBJ2-5; 8 nucleotides align to TRBD1. Trimming removed 3 bases from V and 2 bases from J; junction bases left unmatched: 2. The CDR3 length is 14 residues. The germline gives CDR1 KGHSH, CDR2 LQKENI. The CDR3 DNA reads TGTGCCAGCTCACCGCGGACAGGGCAAGAGACCCAGTACTTC. Protein product: CASSPRTGQETQYF.

This clonotype was counted at least ten times. The chain links TRBV6-1 to TRBJ2-3; 13 bases agree with TRBD2. The germline gives CDR1 MNHNS, CDR2 SASEGT. Unmatched junction bases numbered 5, after V lost 4 bases and J lost 7 bases. This CDR3 is 15 amino acids long. The CDR3 loop is CASSAEGLAGNTQYF. The CDR3 coding sequence is TGTGCCAGCAGTGCAGAGGGACTAGCGGGAAATACGCAGTATTTT.

This clonotype was picked up many times. The rearrangement uses TRBV29-1 and TRBJ2-1; 7 nucleotides align to TRBD1. The CDR3 loop spans 16 amino acids. With 2 bases clipped from V and 0 bases from J, the junction kept 7 bases outside the gene matches. CDR1 and CDR2 (germline): SQVTM, ANQGSEA. The CDR3: CSVESPDRSSYNEQFF. CDR3 bases: TGCAGCGTTGAATCCCCGGACAGGAGCTCCTACAATGAGCAGTTCTTC.

This clonotype was counted at least ten times. V and J are TRBV9 and TRBJ2-1; the D gene is possibly TRBD1 (6 bases). CDR1 is SGDLS and CDR2 is YYNGEE in the germline V gene. V was shortened by 4 bases and J by 0 bases, with 20 bases between the two germline ends. The CDR3 totals 18 residues. The CDR3 sequence: CASSQKNRDTSSYNEQFF. CDR3 DNA sequence: TGTGCCAGCAGCCAAAAAAACCGGGACACAAGCTCCTACAATGAGCAGTTCTTC.

There are many counts of this clonotype. This chain links TRBV20-1 with TRBJ2-3; perhaps D is TRBD1 or TRBD2 (5 bases each). CDR3 length equals 14 residues. Germline V lookup: CDR1 DFQATT, CDR2 SNEGSKA (reference sequence). Trimming removed 3 bases at V and 2 bases at J, with 12 bases between. In nucleotides, the CDR3 is TGCAGTGCTAGGACTCCGGGGCCCACAGATACGCAGTATTTT. Its protein product is CSARTPGPTDTQYF.

This clonotype came up a few times. The chain employs TRBV9 and TRBJ2-3, with D perhaps assigned TRBD1 or TRBD2 (5 bases each). CDR3 length equals 13 residues. V dropped 4 bases and J dropped 4 bases, with 10 bases sitting between them. Germline V CDR1 and CDR2: SGDLS, YYNGEE. The CDR3 reads CASSLSGPDTQYF. Here the CDR3 DNA reads TGTGCCAGCAGCCTGTCGGGGCCAGATACGCAGTATTTT.

This clonotype has more than one count but fewer than ten. The rearrangement links TRBV7-9 to TRBJ2-3, with a tentative D call TRBD2 (6 bases). The CDR3 length is 14 residues. V was shortened by 5 bases and J by 5 bases, with 14 bases between the two germline ends. CDR1 and CDR2 (germline): SEHNR, FQNEAQ (reference sequence). In DNA form, the CDR3 reads TGTGCCAGCAGCCCGTGGACTATTTTAGATACGCAGTATTTT. Residues: CASSPWTILDTQYF.

In this sample, this clonotype is medium-sized. The chain recombines TRBV7-2 with TRBJ1-2, with unresolved D. The CDR3 is made up of 12 amino acids. The germline V gene has CDR1 SGHTA and CDR2 FQGNSA. The ends were cut back, 1 base at V and 3 bases at J, with 3 bases in the middle. The CDR3 sequence is CASSLGYYGYTF. CDR3 DNA: TGTGCCAGCAGCTTAGGGTACTATGGCTACACCTTC.

The J gene is TRBJ2-1, the V gene TRBV10-3; D may be TRBD1 or TRBD2 (5 bases each). V was pared by 6 bases and J by 7 bases, with 13 bases between. The length of the CDR3 is 13 residues. Germline V gene lookup returns CDR1 ENHRY and CDR2 SYGVKD. In DNA, the CDR3 is TGTGCCATCAGCCGGGACGCGAGGAATGAGCAGTTCTTC. This gives the protein CAISRDARNEQFF.

The chain employs TRBV11-2 and TRBJ2-1; 7 bases map to TRBD1. The CDR3 length is 14 residues. V shed 5 bases and J 7 bases; nucleotides not matched to a gene: 8. Germline V gene data show CDR1 as SGHAT and CDR2 as FQNNGV. As DNA, the CDR3 is TGTGCCAGCAGCCCACGACAGGGTAGGAATGAGCAGTTCTTC. Translation gives CASSPRQGRNEQFF. The full variable domain, with the rest looked up from reference TRBV11-2 and TRBJ2-1, is EAGVAQSPRYKIIEKRQSVAFWCNPISGHATLYWYQQILGQGPKLLIQFQNNGVVDDSQLPKDRFSAERLKGVDSTLKIQPAKLEDSAVYLCASSPRQGRNEQFFGPGTRLTVL.

This clonotype was observed a handful of times. The chain employs TRBV5-6 and TRBJ2-1, with TRBD1 identical over 7 bases. CDR1 is SGHDT, CDR2 YYEEEE, per germline. The CDR3 totals 12 residues. V was clipped by 3 bases and J by 12 bases; unmatched bases: 6. The CDR3: CASSYDRAWQFF. The CDR3 DNA reads as TGTGCCAGCAGCTACGACAGGGCATGGCAGTTCTTC.

CDR3 nucleotide sequence: TGTGCCAGCAGCCCGCGTCCGGGACTAGCGGGACGAACTTCCTACAATGAGCAGTTCTTC. Its translation: CASSPRPGLAGRTSYNEQFF. The gene calls are TRBV11-2 and TRBJ2-1, with TRBD2 matching over 13 bases. The CDR3 has 20 residues. V trimming: 5 bases; J trimming: 1 base; junction bases outside the gene matches: 14. Germline CDR1 SGHAT, CDR2 FQNNGV.

By share, this clonotype ranks as medium-sized. V and J are TRBV13 and TRBJ2-1; 10 bases are a match to TRBD2. The J segment lost 1 base and the V segment lost 5 bases, leaving 2 bases of the junction unmatched. Germline V gene sequence: CDR1 PRHDT, CDR2 FYEKMQ (reference sequence). This CDR3 spans 15 amino acids. CDR3 amino acids: CASSSGRDSYNEQFF. The CDR3 coding sequence is TGTGCCAGCAGCAGCGGGAGGGATTCCTACAATGAGCAGTTCTTC.

This clonotype was seen only a few times. The J gene is TRBJ2-5, the V gene TRBV5-1; 11 bases line up with TRBD2. V gave up 7 bases and J gave up 4 bases; unmatched junction bases: 6. This CDR3 is built from 14 residues. Germline V gives CDR1 SGHRS, CDR2 YFSETQ. DNA for the CDR3: TGCGCCAGCCGAACCCTAGCGGGAGGAGAGACCCAGTACTTC. It translates to CASRTLAGGETQYF.

This clonotype showed up many times. The chain links TRBV12-3 or TRBV12-4 to TRBJ2-2; D uncertain. CDR3 length: 13 amino acids. V shed 8 bases and J shed 4 bases, with 11 bases lying between them. CDR3 nucleotides: TGTGCCAGCGAGGAGTACGGCACCGGGGAGCTGTTTTTT. This gives the protein CASEEYGTGELFF.

Relative to its sample, this clonotype is large (0.1 to 1%). The gene calls are TRBV4-1 and TRBJ2-7; TRBD2 might be the D (6 bases). From germline, CDR1 is MGHRA and CDR2 YSYEKL. The CDR3 is made up of 13 amino acids. Deletions cut 1 base from V and 3 bases from J, with 7 bases between. The DNA of the CDR3 is TGCGCCAGCAGCCAAGGGGGAGGCTACGAGCAGTACTTC. Amino acid sequence: CASSQGGGYEQYF.

The V and J genes are TRBV29-1 and TRBJ2-1, with D possibly TRBD2 on 6 matching bases. The CDR3 runs to 16 residues. Germline V lookup: CDR1 SQVTM, CDR2 ANQGSEA. Deletions cut 3 bases from V and 5 bases from J, with 20 bases between. The CDR3 coding sequence is TGCAGCGTTGATCCGCGGGACTCCCGACGGAACAATGAGCAGTTCTTC. Translated, it gives CSVDPRDSRRNNEQFF.

This clonotype has at least ten counts. The J gene is TRBJ2-2, the V gene TRBV27, with TRBD1 as a possible D gene (6 bases). The CDR3 contains 15 residues. The ends were cut back, 6 bases at V and 4 bases at J, with 15 bases in the middle. Germline lookup yields CDR1 MNHEY and CDR2 SMNVEV (reference sequence). CDR3 sequence: CASRGRDMLTGELFF. CDR3 DNA sequence: TGTGCCAGCAGGGGCCGGGACATGCTCACCGGGGAGCTGTTTTTT.

As concerns this clonotype: Given a much more abundant clone one base away, this may be a read error. This rearrangement joins TRBV7-3 to TRBJ2-1; a possible D gene is TRBD2 (6 bases). The V end was cut by 3 bases, the J end by 7 bases, with 16 bases between. CDR3 length: 15 amino acids. Germline CDR1 and CDR2: SGHTA and FQGTGA. CDR3 residues: CASSFYRGTGNEQFF. CDR3 nucleotides: TGTGCCAGCAGCTTCTATAGAGGGACTGGTAATGAGCAGTTCTTC.

This clonotype was seen repeatedly, ten times or more. The rearrangement joins TRBV11-2 to TRBJ2-1, with 7 bases that match TRBD2. There are 19 residues in the CDR3. Per germline, CDR1 SGHAT and CDR2 FQNNGV. Losses at the gene ends were 3 bases for V and 5 bases for J; bases not matched to a gene: 19. The CDR3 sequence: CASSFVVPVRASGNNEQFF. DNA for the CDR3: TGTGCCAGCAGCTTCGTCGTACCTGTGAGGGCTAGCGGAAACAATGAGCAGTTCTTC.

This clonotype has at least ten counts. The rearrangement uses TRBV28 and TRBJ2-5; 8 bases are shared with TRBD2. CDR3 length: 16 amino acids. Unmatched junction bases numbered 9, after V lost 5 bases and J lost 1 base. Per the germline V gene, CDR1 is MDHEN and CDR2 is SYDVKM. CDR3 nucleotide sequence: TGTGCCAGCAGTCGAATCTCGGCGGGGGGCCAAGAGACCCAGTACTTC. Amino acid sequence: CASSRISAGGQETQYF. The full variable domain, with the rest looked up from reference TRBV28 and TRBJ2-5, is DVKVTQSSRYLVKRTGEKVFLECVQDMDHENMFWYRQDPGLGLRLIYFSYDVKMKEKGDIPEGYSVSREKKERFSLILESASTNQTSMYLCASSRISAGGQETQYFGPGTRLLVL.

Many counts were recorded for this clonotype. The chain carries TRBV20-1 and TRBJ2-1, with TRBD2 matching 7 bases. This CDR3 has 15 amino acids. V shed 3 bases and J 6 bases; nucleotides not matched to a gene: 11. Germline CDR1 and CDR2: DFQATT and SNEGSKA (reference sequence). The CDR3 reads CSARVGGGSSNEQFF. CDR3 DNA: TGCAGTGCTAGGGTTGGCGGGGGTTCGAGCAATGAGCAGTTCTTC.

This clonotype was counted ten times or more. CDR3 amino acids: CAISTGEQSYEQYF. The DNA for the CDR3 is TGTGCCATCAGTACAGGGGAGCAGTCCTACGAGCAGTACTTC. The chain joins TRBV10-3 to TRBJ2-7; 7 bases match TRBD1. Germline CDR1 reads ENHRY; CDR2 reads SYGVKD. The V segment lost 5 bases and the J segment 1 base; nucleotides outside the gene matches: 5. The CDR3 covers 14 residues.